These 21 T cell receptor beta chains came from one sample sequenced in a study of beta chain features in type 1 diabetes. Expressed TCRB transcripts were sequenced, since all the RNA that had been isolated was reverse transcribed. Some clones are missing from TCRdb's copy, which holds only in-frame ones; the method was immunoSEQ multiplex PCR. The sample shows 150,000 or so clones, roughly 48% of them seen only once. The sample consisted of Tregs from blood. The receptors were gathered from a man aged 18 to 35 in good health.

This chain connects TRBV7-6 to TRBJ2-1; TRBD1 agrees at 7 bases. The germline CDR1 and CDR2 sequences are SGHVS and FNYEAQ. The CDR3 contains 12 residues. The junction had 4 bases not matched to a gene; V was cut back by 6 bases and J by 8 bases. The CDR3 loop is CASSKQGYEQFF. CDR3 nucleotides: TGTGCCAGCAGTAAACAGGGGTATGAGCAGTTCTTC.

The chain has TRBV7-6 and TRBJ2-7; D unresolved. With 3 bases removed from V and 6 bases from J, the gap between germline ends came to 15 bases. CDR3 length equals 14 residues. From germline, CDR1 is SGHVS and CDR2 FNYEAQ. CDR3 loop: CASSFTPLRGEQYF. For the CDR3, the DNA is TGTGCCAGCAGCTTTACGCCGTTACGAGGCGAGCAGTACTTC. The complete variable domain, with remaining parts taken from reference TRBV7-6 and TRBJ2-7, reads GAGVSQSPRYKVTKRGQDVALRCDPISGHVSLYWYRQALGQGPEFLTYFNYEAQQDKSGLPNDRFSAERPEGSISTLTIQRTEQRDSAMYRCASSFTPLRGEQYFGPGTRLTVT.

The chain combines TRBV4-3 with TRBJ2-3; D may be TRBD1 (5 bases). The germline V gene encodes CDR1 LGHNA and CDR2 YSLEER. Trimming left V 0 bases short and J 4 bases short, with 14 bases between. The CDR3 has 16 amino acids. CDR3 sequence reads: CASSQESVVGADTQYF. Here the CDR3 DNA reads TGCGCCAGCAGCCAAGAGTCAGTGGTAGGGGCAGATACGCAGTATTTT.

The chain carries TRBV28 and TRBJ1-4; D uncertain. V was trimmed by 3 bases and J by 4 bases, leaving 9 bases between them. The CDR3 loop spans 14 amino acids. In germline, CDR1 is MDHEN, CDR2 SYDVKM. The CDR3 region is CASSFNSYNEKLFF. CDR3 bases: TGTGCCAGCAGTTTTAACAGCTATAATGAAAAACTGTTTTTT.

This clone was detected a few times. CDR3 residues: CASSLGTSGSFETQYF. The CDR3 nucleotides read TGTGCCAGCAGCTTAGGGACTAGCGGGAGCTTTGAGACCCAGTACTTC. This chain joins TRBV11-3 and TRBJ2-5; 13 bases are a match to TRBD2. J lost 5 bases, V lost 1 base, and 4 bases had no gene match. CDR1 is SGHNT and CDR2 is YENEEA in the germline V gene. The CDR3 has 16 amino acids. The complete variable domain, with remaining parts taken from reference TRBV11-3 and TRBJ2-5, reads EAGVVQSPRYKIIEKKQPVAFWCNPISGHNTLYWYLQNLGQGPELLIRYENEEAVDDSQLPKDRFSAERLKGVDSTLKIQPAELGDSAVYLCASSLGTSGSFETQYFGPGTRLLVL.

This chain connects TRBV30 to TRBJ2-1; tentatively, D is TRBD2 (6 bases). The V end was cut by 0 bases, the J end by 5 bases, with 11 bases between. CDR3 size: 14 residues. Germline CDR1 and CDR2: GTSNPN and SVGIG (reference sequence). CDR3: CAWSVQLADNEQFF. CDR3 in DNA: TGTGCCTGGAGTGTTCAGTTAGCGGACAATGAGCAGTTCTTC.

This sequence joins TRBV4-3 and TRBJ2-7, with TRBD2 matching 11 bases. This CDR3 region has 17 residues. CDR1 is LGHNA and CDR2 is YSLEER in the germline V gene. The V gene end was trimmed by 1 base and the J gene end by 4 bases; junction bases not matched to a gene: 9. DNA of the CDR3: TGCGCCAGCAGCCAAGGTCTAGGACTAGCGGGTTTTTACGAGCAGTACTTC. This encodes CASSQGLGLAGFYEQYF.

This clone was counted only a few times. This chain joins TRBV5-1 and TRBJ2-3, with D tentatively TRBD1 (6 bases). The CDR3 spans 15 residues. Germline CDR1 is SGHRS and CDR2 is YFSETQ. Trimming left V 0 bases short and J 0 bases short, with 8 bases between. CDR3: CASSLVGQSTDTQYF. The DNA for the CDR3 is TGCGCCAGCAGCTTGGTCGGACAGAGCACAGATACGCAGTATTTT.

The chain has TRBV5-8 and TRBJ2-3; D might be TRBD1 (5 bases). Germline V gene lookup returns CDR1 SGHTS and CDR2 YDEGEE. This CDR3 comprises 14 residues. The V gene lost 3 bases and the J gene lost 2 bases, with 10 bases spanning the gap. The CDR3 nucleotides are TGTGCCAGCAGCTCCCCAGGGAACACAGATACGCAGTATTTT. It specifies CASSSPGNTDTQYF.

Only a few counts were recorded for this clone. The genes are TRBV19 and TRBJ1-1, with a weak D call TRBD1 (5 bases). This CDR3 has 14 residues. Looked up from germline, CDR1 is LNHDA and CDR2 is SQIVND (reference sequence). Trimming shortened V by 5 bases and J by 1 base, and 11 bases separated the two germline ends. The CDR3: CASSATATNTEAFF. The CDR3 DNA sequence: TGTGCCAGTAGTGCGACAGCTACGAACACTGAAGCTTTCTTT.

This chain connects TRBV28 to TRBJ2-3; 11 nucleotides agree with TRBD2. This CDR3 spans 18 amino acids. V lost 5 bases to trimming and J lost 2 bases; unmatched junction nucleotides: 12. Germline loops: CDR1 MDHEN, CDR2 SYDVKM. The CDR3 sequence is CASSHPHVAGGLTDTQYF. The CDR3 bases are TGTGCCAGCAGTCACCCCCATGTAGCGGGGGGGCTCACAGATACGCAGTATTTT.

The V gene is TRBV7-2, the J gene TRBJ2-2, with D unresolved. Trimming removed 6 bases from V and 0 bases from J, with 17 bases in between. This CDR3 region has 17 residues. Germline CDR1 is SGHTA and CDR2 is FQGNSA. The CDR3 sequence: CASSQLVAATNTGELFF. CDR3 nucleotides: TGTGCCAGCAGTCAACTGGTGGCAGCGACGAACACCGGGGAGCTGTTTTTT. The full variable domain, its missing parts supplied by reference TRBV7-2 and TRBJ2-2, is GAGVSQSPSNKVTEKGKDVELRCDPISGHTALYWYRQSLGQGLEFLIYFQGNSAPDKSGLPSDRFSAERTGGSVSTLTIQRTQQEDSAVYLCASSQLVAATNTGELFFGEGSRLTVL.

The CDR3 bases are TGTGCCAGCAGCCCAGATACCAGTCAAGAGACCCAGTACTTC. Encoded protein: CASSPDTSQETQYF. J is TRBJ2-5 and V is TRBV7-2; D gene ambiguous. The CDR3 covers 14 residues. The V and J ends lost 5 bases and 2 bases respectively, with 12 bases between them. Germline CDR1 SGHTA, CDR2 FQGNSA.

Only one count was recorded for this clone. V and J are TRBV7-3 and TRBJ1-2; tentatively, D is TRBD1 (5 bases). Germline V gene lookup returns CDR1 SGHTA and CDR2 FQGTGA. CDR3 size: 17 residues. V lost 2 bases and J 4 bases, leaving 20 bases between the germline ends. CDR3 protein: CASSLFPLGPTAYGYTF. CDR3 sequence (DNA): TGTGCCAGCAGCTTATTTCCCCTCGGCCCGACAGCCTATGGCTACACCTTC.

The J gene is TRBJ2-1, the V gene TRBV15; TRBD2 matches 9 bases. Trimming at V came to 3 bases and at J to 2 bases, leaving 8 bases not matched to a gene. Germline-derived CDR1 and CDR2 are LNHNV and YYDKDF (reference sequence). CDR3 length: 17 residues. The CDR3 DNA follows: TGTGCCACCAGCAGGGGGATAAGCGGGGGGACCTACAATGAGCAGTTCTTC. It specifies CATSRGISGGTYNEQFF.

The rearrangement links TRBV7-2 to TRBJ2-7; 10 bases line up with TRBD1. The CDR3 spans 15 residues. Trimming took 4 bases from V and 4 from J; bases not matched to a gene: 7. CDR1 SGHTA and CDR2 FQGNSA come from the germline V gene. CDR3 sequence reads: CASSSGQGGGYEQYF. In DNA form, the CDR3 reads TGTGCCAGCAGCTCCGGACAGGGGGGAGGATACGAGCAGTACTTC.

V usage is TRBV7-9 and J usage is TRBJ1-1; D uncertain. The germline V gene encodes CDR1 SEHNR and CDR2 FQNEAQ (reference sequence). The CDR3 spans 14 residues. Deletions cut 1 base from V and 6 bases from J, with 12 bases between. The CDR3 region is CASSLVGVVAEAFF. The DNA for the CDR3 is TGTGCCAGCAGCTTAGTCGGTGTCGTGGCTGAAGCTTTCTTT.

The chain is built from TRBV30 and TRBJ1-3; the D is unclear. CDR1 is GTSNPN, CDR2 SVGIG, per germline (reference sequence). CDR3 length: 13 amino acids. Trimming shortened V by 2 bases and J by 2 bases, and 7 bases separated the two germline ends. CDR3 bases: TGTGCCTGGAGTACGCAGGCTGGAAACACCATATATTTT. Protein sequence: CAWSTQAGNTIYF.

V and J are TRBV30 and TRBJ2-3; D may be TRBD2 (6 bases). Trimming took 8 bases from V and 0 from J, leaving 15 bases between them. CDR3 length: 14 amino acids. CDR1 is GTSNPN and CDR2 is SVGIG in the germline V gene (reference sequence). The CDR3 nucleotides read TGTGCCGGAACTCTCAGCGGGAGCACAGATACGCAGTATTTT. Translated, it gives CAGTLSGSTDTQYF.

This chain connects TRBV28 to TRBJ2-7; possible D gene TRBD2, 5 bases. V lost 3 bases to trimming and J lost 0 bases, with 9 bases between them. Germline V gene data show CDR1 as MDHEN and CDR2 as SYDVKM. CDR3 length: 14 amino acids. The DNA for the CDR3 is TGTGCCAGCAGTTTGGAGGCTAGCTCCTACGAGCAGTACTTC. Translating it yields CASSLEASSYEQYF.

The rearrangement joins TRBV7-3 to TRBJ2-3; 7 bases match TRBD1. Trimming cost V 2 bases and J 1 base; bases outside gene matches: 0. CDR3 length: 14 amino acids. The germline V gene has CDR1 SGHTA and CDR2 FQGTGA. In nucleotides, the CDR3 is TGTGCCAGCAGCTTAGACAGGGGCACAGATACGCAGTATTTT. Translation: CASSLDRGTDTQYF.